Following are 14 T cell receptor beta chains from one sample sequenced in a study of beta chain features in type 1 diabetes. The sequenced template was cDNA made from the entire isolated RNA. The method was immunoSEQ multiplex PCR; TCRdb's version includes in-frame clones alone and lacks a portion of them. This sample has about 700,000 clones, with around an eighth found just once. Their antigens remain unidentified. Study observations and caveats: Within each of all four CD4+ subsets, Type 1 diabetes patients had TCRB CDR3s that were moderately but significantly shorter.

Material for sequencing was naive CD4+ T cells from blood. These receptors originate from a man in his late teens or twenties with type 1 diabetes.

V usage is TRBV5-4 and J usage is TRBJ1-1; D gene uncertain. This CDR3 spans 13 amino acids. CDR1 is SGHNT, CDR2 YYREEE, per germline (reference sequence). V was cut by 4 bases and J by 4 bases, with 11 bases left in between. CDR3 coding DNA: TGTGCCAGCAGCCCGGGAATAAGCACTGAAGCTTTCTTT. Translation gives CASSPGISTEAFF.

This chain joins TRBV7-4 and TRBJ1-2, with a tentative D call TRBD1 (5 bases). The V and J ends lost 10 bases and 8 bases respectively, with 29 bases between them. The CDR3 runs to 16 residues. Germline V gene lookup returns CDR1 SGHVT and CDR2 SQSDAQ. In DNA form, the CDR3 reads TGTGCCAACCTCTCGGACACCGCTCCCGAATATTGGGGCTACACCTTC. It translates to CANLSDTAPEYWGYTF.

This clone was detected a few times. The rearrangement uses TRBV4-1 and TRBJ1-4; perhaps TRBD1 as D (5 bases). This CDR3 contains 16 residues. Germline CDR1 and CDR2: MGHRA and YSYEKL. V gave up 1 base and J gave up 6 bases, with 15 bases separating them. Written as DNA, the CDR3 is TGCGCCAGCAGCCAAGGATCTAAGGCAGGGCATGAAAAACTGTTTTTT. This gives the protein CASSQGSKAGHEKLFF.

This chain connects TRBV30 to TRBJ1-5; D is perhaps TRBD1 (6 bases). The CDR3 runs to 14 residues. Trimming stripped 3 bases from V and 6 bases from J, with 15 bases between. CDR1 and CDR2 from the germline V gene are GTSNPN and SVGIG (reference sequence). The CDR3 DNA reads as TGTGCCTGGAGCGGGGGGGCAGGGAGTCAGCCCCAGCATTTT. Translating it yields CAWSGGAGSQPQHF.

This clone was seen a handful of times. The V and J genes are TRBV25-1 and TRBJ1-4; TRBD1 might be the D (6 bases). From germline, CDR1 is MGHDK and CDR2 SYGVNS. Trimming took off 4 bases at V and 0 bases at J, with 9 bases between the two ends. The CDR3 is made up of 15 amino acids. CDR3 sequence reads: CASSARGTTNEKLFF. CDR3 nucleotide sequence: TGTGCCAGCAGTGCCAGGGGAACAACTAATGAAAAACTGTTTTTT.

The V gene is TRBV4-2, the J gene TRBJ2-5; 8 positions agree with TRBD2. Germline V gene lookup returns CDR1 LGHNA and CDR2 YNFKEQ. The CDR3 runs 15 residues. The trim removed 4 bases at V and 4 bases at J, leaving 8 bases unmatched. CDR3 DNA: TGTGCCAGCAGCCCAAGCGCGGGGGGAGGAGAGACCCAGTACTTC. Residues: CASSPSAGGGETQYF.

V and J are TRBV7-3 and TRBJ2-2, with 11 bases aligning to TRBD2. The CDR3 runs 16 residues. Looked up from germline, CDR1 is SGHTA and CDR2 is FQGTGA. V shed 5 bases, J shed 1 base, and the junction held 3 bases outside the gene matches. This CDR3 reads CASSPGLAGNTGELFF. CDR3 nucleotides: TGTGCCAGCAGCCCCGGACTAGCGGGGAACACCGGGGAGCTGTTTTTT. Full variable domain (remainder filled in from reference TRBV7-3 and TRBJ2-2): GAGVSQTPSNKVTEKGKYVELRCDPISGHTALYWYRQSLGQGPEFLIYFQGTGAADDSGLPNDRFFAVRPEGSVSTLKIQRTERGDSAVYLCASSPGLAGNTGELFFGEGSRLTVL.

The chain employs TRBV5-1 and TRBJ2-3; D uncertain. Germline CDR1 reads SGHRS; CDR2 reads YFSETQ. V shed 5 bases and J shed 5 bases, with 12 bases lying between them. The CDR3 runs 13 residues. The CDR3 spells CASRLTAEDTQYF. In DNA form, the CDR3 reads TGCGCCAGCAGACTCACTGCTGAAGATACGCAGTATTTT.

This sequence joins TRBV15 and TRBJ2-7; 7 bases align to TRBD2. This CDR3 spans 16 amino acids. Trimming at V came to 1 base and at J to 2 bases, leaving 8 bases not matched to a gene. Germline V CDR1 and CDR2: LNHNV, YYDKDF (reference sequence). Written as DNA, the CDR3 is TGTGCCACCAGCAGAGCGGGTCGGGGGGTCCCCTACGAGCAGTACTTC. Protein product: CATSRAGRGVPYEQYF.

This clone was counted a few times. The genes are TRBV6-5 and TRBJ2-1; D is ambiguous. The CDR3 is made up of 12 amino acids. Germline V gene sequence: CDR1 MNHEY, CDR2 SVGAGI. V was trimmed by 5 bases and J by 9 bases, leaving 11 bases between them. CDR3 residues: CASSGRTGEQFF. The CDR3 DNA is TGTGCCAGCAGTGGACGAACGGGTGAGCAGTTCTTC.

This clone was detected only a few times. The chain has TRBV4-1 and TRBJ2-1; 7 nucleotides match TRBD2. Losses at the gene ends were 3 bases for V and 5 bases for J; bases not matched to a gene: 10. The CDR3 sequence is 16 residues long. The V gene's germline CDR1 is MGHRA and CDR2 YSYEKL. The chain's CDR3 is CASSHPNGGVDNEQFF. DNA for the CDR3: TGCGCCAGCAGCCACCCAAATGGGGGGGTAGACAATGAGCAGTTCTTC.

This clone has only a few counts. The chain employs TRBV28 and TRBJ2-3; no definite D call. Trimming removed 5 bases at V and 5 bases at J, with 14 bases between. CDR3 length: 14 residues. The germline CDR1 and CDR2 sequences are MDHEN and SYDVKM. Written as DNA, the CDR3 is TGTGCCAGCAGTGAGGTTTACCATAAAGATACGCAGTATTTT. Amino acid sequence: CASSEVYHKDTQYF.

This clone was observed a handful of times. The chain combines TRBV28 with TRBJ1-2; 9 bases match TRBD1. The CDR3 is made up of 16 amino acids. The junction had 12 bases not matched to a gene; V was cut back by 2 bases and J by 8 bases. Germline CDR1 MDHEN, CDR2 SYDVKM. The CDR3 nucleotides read TGTGCCAGCAGTTTAACCCGGGACAGGGTACTCAAAGGCTACACCTTC. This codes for CASSLTRDRVLKGYTF.

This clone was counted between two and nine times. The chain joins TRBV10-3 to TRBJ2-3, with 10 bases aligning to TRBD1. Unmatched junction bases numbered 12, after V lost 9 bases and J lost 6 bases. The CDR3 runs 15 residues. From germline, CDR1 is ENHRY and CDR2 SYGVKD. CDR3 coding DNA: TGTGCCATTCTACCGGGACAGGGGTCCAAGGATACGCAGTATTTT. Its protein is CAILPGQGSKDTQYF.